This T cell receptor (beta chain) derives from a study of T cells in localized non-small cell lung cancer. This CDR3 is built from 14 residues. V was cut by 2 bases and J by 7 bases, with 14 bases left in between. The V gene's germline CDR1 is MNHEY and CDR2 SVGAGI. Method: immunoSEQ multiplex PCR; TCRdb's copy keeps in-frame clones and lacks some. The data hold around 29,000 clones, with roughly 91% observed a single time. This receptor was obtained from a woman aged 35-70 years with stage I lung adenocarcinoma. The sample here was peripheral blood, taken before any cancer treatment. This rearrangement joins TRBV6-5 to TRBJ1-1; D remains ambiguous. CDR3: CASSYVGSRGEAFF. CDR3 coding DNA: TGTGCCAGCAGTTACGTAGGGAGCCGGGGTGAAGCTTTCTTT.